Listed here is a single T cell receptor beta chain. The data originate from a study of blood T cell repertoires in COVID-19. Sequencing used immunoSEQ multiplex PCR; TCRdb keeps in-frame clones, though not all of them. The sample shows some 39,000 clones, approximately 86% of them seen only once. The ends were cut back, 5 bases at V and 1 base at J, with 14 bases in the middle. Germline V lookup: CDR1 MDHEN, CDR2 SYDVKM. This CDR3 is built from 15 residues. V and J are TRBV28 and TRBJ2-5; tentatively, D is TRBD1 (6 bases). The sequencing input was peripheral blood. The receptor was derived from a man in his forties or fifties with active COVID-19. CDR3 nucleotides: TGTGCCAGCAGTCCCCAGGGGCGGATCCAAGAGACCCAGTACTTC. Amino acids: CASSPQGRIQETQYF.